The T cell receptor (beta chain) under discussion was sequenced for a study of shared clonotypes between healthy human individuals. About the research overall: In total, the donors were a couple of women and a few men aged 18 to 49. The study's findings and limits: Even with large depth, rarefaction showed that sorted-subset sequencing was incomplete.

The CDR3 totals 14 residues. Germline loops: CDR1 LNHNV, CDR2 YYDKDF (reference sequence). V was shortened by 3 bases and J by 7 bases, with 16 bases between the two germline ends. The assay was immunoSEQ multiplex PCR, and TCRdb's table has in-frame clones only and misses some. The data show roughly 700,000 clones, around 72% seen once. With respect to this clone: The antigen is not known.

Material: memory CD4+ T cells sorted from blood. Specified subset: CD45RA-negative fraction. The V call is TRBV15, the J call TRBJ2-7; TRBD1 might be the D (6 bases). The TCR was taken from a woman in her 30s in good health. The DNA of the CDR3 is TGTGCCACCAGCAGGGGGCAGGGGCCCGGAGAGCAGTACTTC. This gives the protein CATSRGQGPGEQYF.